This T cell receptor beta chain was identified in a study of cytomegalovirus exposure and HLA in healthy donors. Whole-study results and caveats: A later analysis linked a missense DCLRE1C variant to TCR beta V- and J-gene trimming. Most observed TCR sequences were rare, whereas some public TCRs were detected in many donors. Per a later analysis, HLA-associated TCR beta chains showed more clonal expansion than other, equally common TCR beta chains. Associated with HLA alleles at 0.05 false discovery rate in a later analysis were 16,951 TCR beta sequences.

The V end lost 2 bases, the J end lost 0 bases, and 11 bases lay between the germline ends. Germline V gene lookup returns CDR1 MNHNS and CDR2 SASEGT. There are 15 residues in the CDR3. PCR involved 60 Vbeta and 13 Jbeta primers. Measured with immunoSEQ multiplex PCR; TCRdb has only the in-frame clones, and not every one. The table includes 140,000 to 150,000 clones, roughly 80% detected once. Of note for this clone: As yet, its antigen is unknown.

This sequence originates from a male donor in good health and CMV-seronegative. Sequencing was carried out using PBMCs. The chain has TRBV6-1 and TRBJ2-7; tentatively, D is TRBD2 (5 bases). In nucleotides, the CDR3 is TGTGCCAGCAGTGAACCCGGGGTGGGCTCCTACGAGCAGTACTTC. It specifies CASSEPGVGSYEQYF.